This T cell receptor beta chain was identified in a study of beta chain features in type 1 diabetes. General study findings and limits: HLA influence on TCRB rearrangement stayed unresolved here. Patients showed naive, central memory and Treg TCRB repertoires that appeared more similar than those of healthy donors. A moderate, significant TCRB CDR3 shortening appeared in type 1 diabetes across four CD4+ subsets.

The CDR3 is 16 residues long. V gave up 0 bases and J gave up 8 bases, with 17 bases separating them. CDR1 is MNHEY and CDR2 is SVGAGI in the germline V gene. CD45RO/CCR7/CD25/CD127/CD95/CD27 staining was used to isolate CD4+ naive, central memory, regulatory and stem cell-like memory cells by sorting. Concerning this clone itself: Antigen specificity is unknown.

Reverse transcription of all isolated RNA meant that expressed TCRB transcripts were sequenced. Sequencing used immunoSEQ multiplex PCR; TCRdb keeps in-frame clones, though not all of them. This sample has 500,000 to 700,000 clones; 15% to 19% occur once, and the top ten carry about 0.086%. This clonotype originated in a man younger than 35 in good health. The specimen was naive CD4+ T cells from blood. The rearrangement uses TRBV6-5 and TRBJ2-1; D uncertain. The CDR3 DNA is TGTGCCAGCAGTTACTCGAATTTGGGGTTTATCCATGAGCAGTTCTTC. The encoded protein is CASSYSNLGFIHEQFF.